A selection of T cell receptor beta chains follows, all from one sample in a study of cytomegalovirus exposure and HLA in healthy donors. Method: immunoSEQ multiplex PCR; TCRdb's copy keeps in-frame clones and lacks some. Altogether about 140,000 clones are present, 60% to 85% being singletons, with the ten largest covering nearly 7%. The sequenced material came from PBMCs. These receptors all stem from a man aged 35 to 55 in good health and CMV-seropositive. Each CDR3 is given without its conserved first and last residue.

>TRBJ2-1|TRBV5-1|12
ASSFSVVGNEQF
>TRBJ2-6|TRBV5-6|16
ASSFLGQGKSGANVLT
>TRBJ2-7|TRBV28|12
ASSLIGGAGEQY
>TRBJ2-4|TRBV5-1|14
ASSPQMGLAGGIQY
>TRBJ1-5|TRBV18|15
ASSPETLQGRGQPQH
>TRBJ1-1|TRBV7-9|12
ASSLAGGNTEAF
>TRBJ2-5|TRBV5-8|18
ASSEGTSGGPSYAQETQY
>TRBJ2-5|TRBV5-1|10
ASSLRRETQY
>TRBJ1-2|TRBV4-2|14
ASSQQGQGYTYGYT
>TRBJ2-7|TRBV7-2|13
ASSLLAGGIYEQY
>TRBJ1-3|TRBV6-1|15
ASSGVTGKTVGNTIY
>TRBJ1-5|TRBV18|12
ASSPPAQQGSQH
>TRBJ1-4|TRBV5-4|13
ASSLSGGLGEKLF
>TRBJ2-1|TRBV29-1|12
SAPGLGGDHEQF
>TRBJ1-1|TRBV4-1|15
ASSHEGTGRRNTEAF
>TRBJ2-7|TRBV5-1|11
ASSPEQPYEQY
>TRBJ1-3|TRBV6-1|13
ASRGTPRSPNTIY
>TRBJ2-7|TRBV28|7
ASLHEQY
>TRBJ1-4|TRBV13|14
ASSLGRGRLREKLF
>TRBJ1-1|TRBV10-3|12
AISDKDQGLEAF
>TRBJ2-3|TRBV6-1|13
ASSEARARTDTQY
>TRBJ1-1|TRBV10-2|12
ASKGAGMNTEAF